This passage covers 21 T cell receptor beta chains from one sample sequenced in a study of T-cell reconstitution after alpha-beta-depleted transplantation in children. It was with unique molecular identifiers that the TCRbeta library was prepared. TCRdb re-analysed the PCR reads in MiXCR, keeping a single row per CDR3 protein. The table records a few hundred thousand distinct CDR3 sequences, roughly 7% of them present only once. The sample was PBMCs, taken before TCRalphabeta/CD19-depleted stem cell transplant. The origin of the receptors is a boy younger than 10 with acute lymphoblastic leukemia, due to receive a stem cell transplant.

Ten or more counts support this clonotype. The chain has TRBV11-2 and TRBJ2-7; no firm D call. Trimming cost V 4 bases and J 3 bases, with 10 bases left between them. Germline CDR1 is SGHAT and CDR2 is FQNNGV. The CDR3 spans 13 residues. CDR3 nucleotides: TGTGCCAGCAGCTCAGGCAAGGGCTACGAGCAGTACTTC. It codes for CASSSGKGYEQYF.

This clonotype was picked up many times. V usage is TRBV9 and J usage is TRBJ1-4; the match to TRBD1 covers 7 bases. This CDR3 has 15 amino acids. Germline V gene lookup returns CDR1 SGDLS and CDR2 YYNGEE. V gave up 1 base and J gave up 5 bases; unmatched junction bases: 5. The CDR3 here is CASSVTGTDNEKLFF. CDR3 DNA sequence: TGTGCCAGCAGCGTAACCGGGACAGACAATGAAAAACTGTTTTTT.

This clonotype has at least ten counts. The rearrangement links TRBV7-2 to TRBJ2-3; D gene ambiguous. CDR1 and CDR2 from the germline V gene are SGHTA and FQGNSA. CDR3 length equals 15 residues. Trimming took 2 bases from V and 2 from J, leaving 11 bases between them. This CDR3 is CASSLSVLYTDTQYF. In nucleotides, the CDR3 is TGTGCCAGCAGCTTATCAGTACTTTACACAGATACGCAGTATTTT.

This chain uses TRBV5-1 with TRBJ2-1; TRBD2 matches at 8 bases. The CDR3 covers 15 residues. The J segment lost 4 bases and the V segment lost 3 bases, leaving 6 bases of the junction unmatched. The germline V gene encodes CDR1 SGHRS and CDR2 YFSETQ. CDR3 protein: CASSSGGGGYNEQFF. In nucleotides, the CDR3 is TGCGCCAGCAGCTCCGGGGGGGGCGGGTACAATGAGCAGTTCTTC.

This sequence joins TRBV16 and TRBJ1-1; D not certain. The CDR3 consists of 14 residues. V was cut by 1 base and J by 1 base, with 7 bases left in between. Germline values: CDR1 KGHSY, CDR2 FQNENV. This chain's CDR3 is CASSQFEENTEAFF. CDR3 DNA sequence: TGTGCCAGCAGCCAATTCGAAGAGAACACTGAAGCTTTCTTT.

This clonotype was picked up many times. The V gene is TRBV9, the J gene TRBJ2-2; D gene uncertain. Deletions cut 1 base from V and 7 bases from J, with 5 bases between. CDR3 length equals 12 residues. Looked up from germline, CDR1 is SGDLS and CDR2 is YYNGEE. The CDR3 loop is CASSVNFGELFF. DNA of the CDR3: TGTGCCAGCAGCGTAAATTTCGGGGAGCTGTTTTTT.

This clonotype was found many times. The V gene is TRBV9, the J gene TRBJ2-7; the match to TRBD2 covers 8 bases. The CDR3 covers 13 residues. The V gene end was trimmed by 4 bases and the J gene end by 2 bases; junction bases not matched to a gene: 2. Germline values: CDR1 SGDLS, CDR2 YYNGEE. This CDR3 reads CASSREGAYEQYF. CDR3 sequence (DNA): TGTGCCAGCAGCCGGGAGGGGGCCTACGAGCAGTACTTC.

This clonotype was counted once. The rearrangement uses TRBV6-5 and TRBJ2-7; 9 bases match TRBD2. CDR3 length equals 17 residues. Germline CDR1 and CDR2: MNHEY and SVGAGI. V shed 0 bases and J 5 bases; nucleotides not matched to a gene: 11. The CDR3 sequence: CASSYSNRVAGVHEQYF. DNA for the CDR3: TGTGCCAGCAGTTACTCGAATCGGGTAGCGGGAGTCCACGAGCAGTACTTC.

J is TRBJ2-3 and V is TRBV27, with TRBD1 as a possible D gene (6 bases). The length of the CDR3 is 17 residues. V was clipped by 5 bases and J by 1 base, with 19 bases between them. Germline V lookup: CDR1 MNHEY, CDR2 SMNVEV (reference sequence). The CDR3 sequence is CASSPDRSPLGTDTQYF. CDR3 sequence (DNA): TGTGCCAGCAGTCCAGACAGGTCCCCGTTGGGCACAGATACGCAGTATTTT.

The chain recombines TRBV7-9 with TRBJ2-7; D is unresolved. This CDR3 spans 11 amino acids. In germline, CDR1 is SEHNR, CDR2 FQNEAQ (reference sequence). V gave up 8 bases and J gave up 6 bases, with 11 bases separating them. CDR3 loop: CASGPPSEQYF. In DNA form, the CDR3 reads TGTGCCAGCGGACCTCCTTCCGAGCAGTACTTC. The full variable domain, with the rest looked up from reference TRBV7-9 and TRBJ2-7, is DTGVSQNPRHKITKRGQNVTFRCDPISEHNRLYWYRQTLGQGPEFLTYFQNEAQLEKSRLLSDRFSAERPKGSFSTLEIQRTEQGDSAMYLCASGPPSEQYFGPGTRLTVT.

The rearrangement uses TRBV20-1 and TRBJ2-7, with D perhaps TRBD1 (5 bases). Trimming removed 2 bases at V and 3 bases at J, with 11 bases between. The CDR3 has 13 residues. Germline loops: CDR1 DFQATT, CDR2 SNEGSKA (reference sequence). The CDR3 loop reads CSARTTVIYEQYF. The CDR3 DNA is TGCAGTGCTAGAACGACAGTCATCTACGAGCAGTACTTC.

At least ten counts were recorded for this clonotype. The chain couples TRBV28 to TRBJ1-5; 7 bases fit TRBD1. This CDR3 spans 15 amino acids. V lost 3 bases and J lost 4; bases outside the gene matches: 6. Germline loops: CDR1 MDHEN, CDR2 SYDVKM. CDR3 DNA sequence: TGTGCCAGCAGTTTTAAGGACAGGAGTAATCAGCCCCAGCATTTT. This translates into CASSFKDRSNQPQHF.

This clonotype was found many times. This rearrangement joins TRBV12-3 or TRBV12-4 to TRBJ2-7; D is unclear. CDR3 length: 14 amino acids. V lost 6 bases to trimming and J lost 2 bases, with 14 bases between them. The chain's CDR3 is CASSHRKIPYEQYF. CDR3 nucleotide sequence: TGTGCCAGCAGCCATCGAAAAATTCCCTACGAGCAGTACTTC.

The CDR3 coding sequence is TGTGCCAGCGCGAGGGCCTCTGGGGCCAACGTCCTGACTTTC. This codes for CASARASGANVLTF. V and J are TRBV28 and TRBJ2-6; D possibly corresponds to TRBD2 (5 bases). This CDR3 region has 14 residues. Germline CDR1 MDHEN, CDR2 SYDVKM. The germline V and J ends were trimmed by 8 bases and 0 bases, with 8 bases remaining between them.

This clonotype showed up just a few times. The chain carries TRBV20-1 and TRBJ2-1, with unresolved D. V lost 3 bases and J lost 7, with 16 bases in between. Germline V gene data show CDR1 as DFQATT and CDR2 as SNEGSKA (reference sequence). The CDR3 extends over 14 amino acids. CDR3 protein: CSARVSTTTNEQFF. CDR3 DNA: TGCAGTGCTAGGGTCAGCACGACCACAAATGAGCAGTTCTTC.

This clonotype was observed a few times. Germline and junction disagree at one end, which may indicate a read error. The genes are TRBV24-1 and TRBJ2-3, with D perhaps TRBD2 (6 bases). The CDR3 has 13 residues. Germline V gene lookup returns CDR1 KGHDR and CDR2 SFDVKD. DNA for the CDR3: TGTGCCACCGAAGGGGACTTGGCAGATACGCGGTATTTT. Translating gives CATEGDLADTRYF.

This clonotype was seen at least ten times. The chain is built from TRBV5-1 and TRBJ2-2; the match to TRBD2 covers 9 bases. Germline V CDR1 and CDR2: SGHRS, YFSETQ. Unmatched junction bases numbered 7, after V lost 4 bases and J lost 6 bases. The CDR3 spans 15 residues. The CDR3 coding sequence is TGCGCCAGCAGCCCCGGGACTAGCTCGGCCGGGGAGCTGTTTTTT. It translates to CASSPGTSSAGELFF.

This clonotype showed up many times. This chain uses TRBV3-1 with TRBJ1-2, with D unresolved. Between the trimmed V and J ends, which lost 1 base and 8 bases, there was a span of 8 bases. Germline CDR1 LGHDT, CDR2 YNNKEL (reference sequence). CDR3 length equals 12 residues. CDR3: CASSQVTGGYTF. The CDR3 DNA reads TGTGCCAGCAGCCAAGTAACCGGAGGCTACACCTTC.

The gene calls are TRBV7-2 and TRBJ1-2; TRBD1 is a possible D gene (5 bases). Germline V CDR1 and CDR2: SGHTA, FQGNSA. The CDR3 sequence is 12 residues long. Between the trimmed V and J ends, which lost 5 bases and 7 bases, there was a span of 11 bases. The DNA of the CDR3 is TGTGCCAGCAGCAAGGGACTTGGTGGCTACACCTTC. This codes for CASSKGLGGYTF.

This clonotype was counted ten times or more. The chain recombines TRBV20-1 with TRBJ1-4, with TRBD1 matching over 9 bases. V lost 3 bases, J lost 8 bases, and 10 bases stayed unmatched. This CDR3 is 15 amino acids long. Germline assignment: CDR1 DFQATT and CDR2 SNEGSKA (reference sequence). The DNA of the CDR3 is TGCAGTGCTAGGGCATCGGGGACAGGGAACGAAAAACTGTTTTTT. This gives the protein CSARASGTGNEKLFF.

There are many counts of this clonotype. The chain joins TRBV20-1 to TRBJ2-3; a weak D match, TRBD1 (6 bases). The germline gives CDR1 DFQATT, CDR2 SNEGSKA (reference sequence). The CDR3 spans 15 residues. The V and J ends lost 1 base and 0 bases respectively, with 11 bases between them. CDR3 sequence (DNA): TGCAGTGCTAGAGGGGGACAAAAGAGCACAGATACGCAGTATTTT. This translates into CSARGGQKSTDTQYF.